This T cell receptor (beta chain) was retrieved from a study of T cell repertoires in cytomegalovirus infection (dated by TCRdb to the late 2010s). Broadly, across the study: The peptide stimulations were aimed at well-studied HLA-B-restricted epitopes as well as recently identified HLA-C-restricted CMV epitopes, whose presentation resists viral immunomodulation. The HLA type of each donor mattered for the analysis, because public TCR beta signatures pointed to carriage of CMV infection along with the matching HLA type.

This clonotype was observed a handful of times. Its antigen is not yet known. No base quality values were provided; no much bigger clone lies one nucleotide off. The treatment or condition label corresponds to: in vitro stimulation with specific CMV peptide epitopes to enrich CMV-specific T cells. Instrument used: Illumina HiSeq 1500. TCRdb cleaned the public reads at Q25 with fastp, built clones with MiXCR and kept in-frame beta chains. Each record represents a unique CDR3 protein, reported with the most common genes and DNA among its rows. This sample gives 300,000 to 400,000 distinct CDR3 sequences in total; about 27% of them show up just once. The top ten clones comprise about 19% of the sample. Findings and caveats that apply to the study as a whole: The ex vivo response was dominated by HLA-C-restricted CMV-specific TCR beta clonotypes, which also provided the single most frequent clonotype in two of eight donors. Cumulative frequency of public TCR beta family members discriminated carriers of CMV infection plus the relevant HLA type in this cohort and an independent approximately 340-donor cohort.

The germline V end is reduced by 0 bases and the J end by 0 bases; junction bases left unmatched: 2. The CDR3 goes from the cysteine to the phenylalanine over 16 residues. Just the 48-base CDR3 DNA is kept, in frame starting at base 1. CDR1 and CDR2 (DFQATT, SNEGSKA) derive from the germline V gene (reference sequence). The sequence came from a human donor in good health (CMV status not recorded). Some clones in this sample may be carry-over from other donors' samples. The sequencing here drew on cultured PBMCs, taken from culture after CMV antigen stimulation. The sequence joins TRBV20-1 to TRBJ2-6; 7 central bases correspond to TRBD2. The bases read TGCAGTGCTAGAGATAGCGGGTCCTCTGGGGCCAACGTCCTGACTTTC. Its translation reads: CSARDSGSSGANVLTF.